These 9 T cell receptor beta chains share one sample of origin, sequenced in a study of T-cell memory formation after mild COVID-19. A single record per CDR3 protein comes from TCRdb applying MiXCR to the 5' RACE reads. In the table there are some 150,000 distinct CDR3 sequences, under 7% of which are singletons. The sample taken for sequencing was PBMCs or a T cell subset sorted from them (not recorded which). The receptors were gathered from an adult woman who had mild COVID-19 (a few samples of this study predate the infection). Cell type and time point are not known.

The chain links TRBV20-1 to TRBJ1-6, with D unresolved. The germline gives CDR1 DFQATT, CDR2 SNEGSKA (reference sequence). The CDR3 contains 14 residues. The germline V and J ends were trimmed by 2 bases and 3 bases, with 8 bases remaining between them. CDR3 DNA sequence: TGCAGTGCTAGAATCCCCAGCTATAATTCACCCCTCCACTTT. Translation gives CSARIPSYNSPLHF.

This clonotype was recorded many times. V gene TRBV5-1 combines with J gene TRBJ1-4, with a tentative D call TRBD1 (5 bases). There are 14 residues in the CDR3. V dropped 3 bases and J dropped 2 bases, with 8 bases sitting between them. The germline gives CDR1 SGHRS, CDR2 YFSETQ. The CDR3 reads CASSSGSTNEKLFF. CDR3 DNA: TGCGCCAGCAGCTCAGGGTCGACTAATGAAAAACTGTTTTTT.

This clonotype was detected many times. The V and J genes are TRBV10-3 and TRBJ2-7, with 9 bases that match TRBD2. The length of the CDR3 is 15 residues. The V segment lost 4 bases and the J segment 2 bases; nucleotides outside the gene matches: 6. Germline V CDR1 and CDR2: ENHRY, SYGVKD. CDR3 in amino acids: CAISGGASGAYEQYF. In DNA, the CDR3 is TGTGCCATCAGTGGAGGGGCTAGCGGGGCCTACGAGCAGTACTTC.

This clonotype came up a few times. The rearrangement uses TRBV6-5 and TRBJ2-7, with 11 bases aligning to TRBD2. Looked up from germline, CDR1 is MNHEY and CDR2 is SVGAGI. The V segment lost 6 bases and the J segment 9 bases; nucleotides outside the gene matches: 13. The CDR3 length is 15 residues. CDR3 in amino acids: CASSSPGSGRGLQYF. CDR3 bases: TGTGCCAGCAGCTCCCCGGGTAGCGGGAGGGGGCTGCAGTACTTC.

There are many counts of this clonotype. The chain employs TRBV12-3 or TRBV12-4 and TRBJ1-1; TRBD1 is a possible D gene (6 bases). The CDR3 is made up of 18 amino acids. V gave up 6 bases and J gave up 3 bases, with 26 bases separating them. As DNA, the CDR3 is TGTGCCAGCAGATCGTATAGGTTGGGACACCGGGAAGACACTGAAGCTTTCTTT. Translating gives CASRSYRLGHREDTEAFF.

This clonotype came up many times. Written as DNA, the CDR3 is TGTGCCAGCAGTCCCCGCACTAGCAATCAGCCCCAGCATTTT. Its protein product is CASSPRTSNQPQHF. J is TRBJ1-5 and V is TRBV12-3 or TRBV12-4; no definite D call. V was cut by 5 bases and J by 0 bases, with 8 bases left in between. The CDR3 has 14 amino acids.

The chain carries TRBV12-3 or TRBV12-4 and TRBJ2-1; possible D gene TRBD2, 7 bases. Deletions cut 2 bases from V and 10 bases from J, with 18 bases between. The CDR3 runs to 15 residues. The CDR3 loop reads CASSLMVGGGREQFF. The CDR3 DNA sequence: TGTGCCAGCAGTTTAATGGTTGGGGGGGGCCGGGAGCAGTTCTTC.

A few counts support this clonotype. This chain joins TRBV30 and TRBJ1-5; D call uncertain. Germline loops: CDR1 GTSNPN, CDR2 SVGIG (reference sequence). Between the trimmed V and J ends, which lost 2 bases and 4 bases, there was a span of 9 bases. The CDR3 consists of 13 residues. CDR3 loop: CAWSNRENQPQHF. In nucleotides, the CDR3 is TGTGCCTGGAGTAATAGGGAAAATCAGCCCCAGCATTTT.

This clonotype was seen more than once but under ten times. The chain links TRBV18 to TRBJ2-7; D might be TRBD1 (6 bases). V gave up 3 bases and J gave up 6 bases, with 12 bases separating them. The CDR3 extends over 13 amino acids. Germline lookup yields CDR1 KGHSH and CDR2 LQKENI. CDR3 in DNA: TGTGCCAGCTCACCCATGCAGGGGACCGAGCAGTACTTC. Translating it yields CASSPMQGTEQYF.